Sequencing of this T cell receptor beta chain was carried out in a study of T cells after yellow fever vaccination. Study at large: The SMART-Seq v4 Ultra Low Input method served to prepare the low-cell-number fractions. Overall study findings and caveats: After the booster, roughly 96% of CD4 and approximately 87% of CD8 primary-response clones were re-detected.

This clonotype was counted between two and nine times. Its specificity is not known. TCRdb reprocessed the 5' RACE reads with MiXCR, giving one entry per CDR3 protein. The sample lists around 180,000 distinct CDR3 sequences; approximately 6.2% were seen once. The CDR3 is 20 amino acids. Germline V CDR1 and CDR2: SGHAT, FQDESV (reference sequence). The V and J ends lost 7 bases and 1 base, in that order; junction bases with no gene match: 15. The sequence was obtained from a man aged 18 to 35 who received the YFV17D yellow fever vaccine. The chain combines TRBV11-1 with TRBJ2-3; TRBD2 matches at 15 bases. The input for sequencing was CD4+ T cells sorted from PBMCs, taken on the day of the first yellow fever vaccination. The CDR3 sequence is CASNKFPGLAGGPGTDTQYF. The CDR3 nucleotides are TGTGCCAGCAACAAATTCCCGGGACTAGCGGGGGGACCCGGCACAGATACGCAGTATTTT.